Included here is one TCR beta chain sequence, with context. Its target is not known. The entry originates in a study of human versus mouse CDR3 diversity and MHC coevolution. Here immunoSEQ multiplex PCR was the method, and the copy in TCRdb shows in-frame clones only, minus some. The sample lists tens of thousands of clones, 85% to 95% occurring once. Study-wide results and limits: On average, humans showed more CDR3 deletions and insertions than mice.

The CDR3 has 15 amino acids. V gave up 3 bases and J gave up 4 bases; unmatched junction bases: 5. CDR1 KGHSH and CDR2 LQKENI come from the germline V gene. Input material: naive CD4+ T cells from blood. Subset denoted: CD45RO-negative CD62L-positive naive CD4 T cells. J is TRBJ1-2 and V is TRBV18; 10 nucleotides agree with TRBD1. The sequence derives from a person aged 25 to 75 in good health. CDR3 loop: CASSPPGQGSYGYTF. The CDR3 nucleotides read TGTGCCAGCTCACCGCCGGGACAGGGGAGCTATGGCTACACCTTC. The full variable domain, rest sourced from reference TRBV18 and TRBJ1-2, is NAGVMQNPRHLVRRRGQEARLRCSPMKGHSHVYWYRQLPEEGLKFMVYLQKENIIDESGMPKERFSAEFPKEGPSILRIQQVVRGDSAAYFCASSPPGQGSYGYTFGSGTRLTVV.